The rows below give T cell receptor beta chains drawn from one sample of a study of T cell responses to AZD1222 COVID-19 vaccine. The protocol was immunoSEQ multiplex PCR, while the TCRdb copy is restricted to in-frame clones and leaves out a portion. Among 95,000 to 110,000 clones listed, around nine tenths were seen once. The sequencing used peripheral blood, collected on day 0 of AZD1222 vaccination. The receptors shown here come from an adult in good health. CDR3s include the opening cysteine and the closing phenylalanine or tryptophan. D genes are given only for firm matches. The listing skips clone size in some rows; elsewhere it reads once, few, many or a size class.

j_call d_call clone_size v_call cdr3_nt cdr3_aa
TRBJ1-3 TRBD1 once TRBV18 TGTGCCAGCTCCCCAGGGGGCGGCTCTGGAAACACCATATATTTT CASSPGGGSGNTIYF
TRBJ2-2 NA NA TRBV3-1/TRBV3-2 TGTGCCAGCAGCCAAGTAAAGTCCAGGGACACCGGGGAGCTGTTTTTT CASSQVKSRDTGELFF
TRBJ2-1 TRBD2 NA TRBV5-4 TGTGCCAGCAGCTCCCAGACTAGCGGGGCCCGAAGGAATGAGCAGTTCTTC CASSSQTSGARRNEQFF
TRBJ2-1 NA NA TRBV28 TGTGCCAGCATGAAGGGGCCGTACAATGAGCAGTTCTTC CASMKGPYNEQFF
TRBJ1-1 TRBD1 NA TRBV7-6 TGTGCCAGCAGCTTAGCGACAGGGGTCAACACTGAAGCTTTCTTT CASSLATGVNTEAFF
TRBJ2-3 TRBD2 NA TRBV28 TGTGCCAGCAGATCGGGGGGGGGTACAGATACGCAGTATTTT CASRSGGGTDTQYF
TRBJ2-2 TRBD1 NA TRBV9 TGTGCCAGCAGCGTAGTCGCAGGGGGTGGCACCGGGGAGCTGTTTTTT CASSVVAGGGTGELFF
TRBJ1-2 NA NA TRBV28 TGTGCCAGCACAGCAGACTATGGCTACACCTTC CASTADYGYTF
TRBJ1-4 TRBD1 NA TRBV5-1 TGCGCCAGCAGCAGACAGGGGATAGCAACTAATGAAAAACTGTTTTTT CASSRQGIATNEKLFF
TRBJ2-2 TRBD2 NA TRBV27 TGTGCCAGCAGTGGATCCCTTGTTGGTGGTCTAGCGGGGGTTAGGGGGGAGCTGTTTTTT CASSGSLVGGLAGVRGELFF
TRBJ2-2 NA NA TRBV28 TGTGCCAGCAGTTTTACAAGGGTATGGAACACCGGGGAGCTGTTTTTT CASSFTRVWNTGELFF
TRBJ2-7 TRBD2 NA TRBV25-1 TGTGCCAGCAGAACCGGGACTAGCGGGAGCTCCTCCTACGAGCAGTACTTC CASRTGTSGSSSYEQYF
TRBJ1-6 NA NA TRBV23-1 TGCGCCAGCAGTCAATCGAATTCACCCCTCCACTTT CASSQSNSPLHF
TRBJ1-2 NA once TRBV7-2 TGTGCCAGCAGCTTAGCGACTTCCTATGGCTACACCTTC CASSLATSYGYTF
TRBJ1-5 NA few TRBV24-1 TGTGCCACCAGTGATTTGCCCGCCTGGACGGGAGGGAATCAGCCCCAGCATTTT CATSDLPAWTGGNQPQHF
TRBJ2-2 NA NA TRBV7-6 TGTGCCAGCAGCTACCAATCGGGGCTAACGAACACCGGGGAGCTGTTTTTT CASSYQSGLTNTGELFF
TRBJ2-1 TRBD1 once TRBV6-5 TGTGCCAGCACGAGGGACAGGGGTTACAATGAGCAGTTCTTC CASTRDRGYNEQFF
TRBJ2-3 TRBD2 few TRBV29-1 TGCAGCGCCAGCCCTGGGACTAGCATGAGCACAGATACGCAGTATTTT CSASPGTSMSTDTQYF
TRBJ2-7 TRBD1 NA TRBV30 TGTGCCTGGGGGAGACAGGGGAACTACGAGCAGTACTTC CAWGRQGNYEQYF
TRBJ1-4 NA NA TRBV6-2/TRBV6-3 TGTGCCAGCAGCCGCTGGGGGCAGAATGAAAAACTGTTTTTT CASSRWGQNEKLFF
TRBJ2-1 NA once TRBV25-1 TGTGCCAGCAGTAGACACCTTACAGGTGCCGAGCAGTTCTTC CASSRHLTGAEQFF
TRBJ2-2 NA NA TRBV12-2 TGTGCAAGTCGCTTACCCCTCACGGAGGCGAACACCGGGGAGCTGTTTTTT CASRLPLTEANTGELFF
TRBJ2-1 NA once TRBV7-2 TGTGCCAGCAGCCCTCTAGCGAATTCTCCAGGGCAGTTCTTC CASSPLANSPGQFF
TRBJ2-3 NA NA TRBV30 TGTGCCTGGAGTGTATATCGCATCACATCGGGAGATACGCAGTATTTT CAWSVYRITSGDTQYF
TRBJ2-7 TRBD1 NA TRBV7-9 TGTGCCAGCAGCCCTACCTATACAGGGGCATCCTATTACGAGCAGTACTTC CASSPTYTGASYYEQYF
TRBJ1-1 NA NA TRBV29-1 TGCAGCGTTGATGCGGGGATTGTGAACACTGAAGCTTTCTTT CSVDAGIVNTEAFF
TRBJ2-7 NA few TRBV27 TGTGCCAGCAGAGCCCGGGGCTACGAGCAGTACTTC CASRARGYEQYF
TRBJ1-4 NA NA TRBV11-2 TGTGCCAGCAGCCCCTATTGGGAAAAACTGTTTTTT CASSPYWEKLFF
TRBJ2-1 NA NA TRBV28 TGTGCCAGCAGTTCGGGACGGTCGTGGGAGCAGTTCTTC CASSSGRSWEQFF
TRBJ2-7 TRBD2 NA TRBV14 TGTGCCAGCAGCCCCCCCCAGCTAGCGGGAGCTAGGGAGCAGTACTTC CASSPPQLAGAREQYF
TRBJ1-5 NA NA TRBV28 TGTGCCAGCAGTTTGCCGAATCAGCCCCAGCATTTT CASSLPNQPQHF
TRBJ2-3 TRBD2 few TRBV7-3 TGTGCCAGCAGCTTAAGTGCCGGAGGCGGGGGGAGCACAGATACGCAGTATTTT CASSLSAGGGGSTDTQYF
TRBJ2-7 NA NA TRBV11-2 TGTGCCAGCAGCTTAAGGGTGGATACAACGCCCTACGAGCAGTACTTC CASSLRVDTTPYEQYF
TRBJ1-5 TRBD1 NA TRBV6-1 TGTGCCAGCAGAGCCGGGACAGTTAATCAGCCCCAGCATTTT CASRAGTVNQPQHF
TRBJ1-2 NA once TRBV28 TGTGCCAGCAGCCCCCTCGGGCAGGGTCGGGATGGCTACACCTTC CASSPLGQGRDGYTF
TRBJ1-2 TRBD1 NA TRBV6-6 TGTGCCAGCAGTCCCGGGACAGACTTATCGGGCTACACCTTC CASSPGTDLSGYTF
TRBJ1-1 NA NA TRBV25-1 TGTGCCAGCAGTGAATTAGGAGGGCAGGACACTGAAGCTTTCTTT CASSELGGQDTEAFF
TRBJ1-5 NA once TRBV10-3 TGTGCCATCAGTGGTTCCGGGTTAGGGGGCAATCAGCCCCAGCATTTT CAISGSGLGGNQPQHF
TRBJ2-1 NA NA TRBV18 TGTGCCAGCTCACAAAAAGGGTCCTACAATGAGCAGTTCTTC CASSQKGSYNEQFF
TRBJ2-1 NA NA TRBV2 TGTGCCAGCACCGGAAGGACCCATGGGGGAAATGAGCAGTTCTTC CASTGRTHGGNEQFF
TRBJ1-5 TRBD1 NA TRBV19 TGTGCCAGTAGTATAAAACAGGGGGACTTCCAGCCCCAGCATTTT CASSIKQGDFQPQHF
TRBJ2-1 NA NA TRBV29-1 TGCAGCGTTGAAGATCAGGGGCGGTCCTACAATGAGCAGTTCTTC CSVEDQGRSYNEQFF
TRBJ1-2 NA NA TRBV5-5 TGTGCCAGCAGCTACGCACGACAGCTCGACAACTATGGCTACACCTTC CASSYARQLDNYGYTF
TRBJ2-7 TRBD1 NA TRBV18 TGTGCCAGCTCACCATCCTCCGGGACAGCCTACGAGCAGTACTTC CASSPSSGTAYEQYF
TRBJ1-2 NA NA TRBV28 TGTGCCAGCAGTTTAGGGCATGGCTACACCTTC CASSLGHGYTF
TRBJ1-5 NA NA TRBV29-1 TGCAGCGTTGCATCGGGAGGGAGGCAGCCCCAGCATTTT CSVASGGRQPQHF
TRBJ2-7 NA NA TRBV9 TGTGCCAGCAGCGTAGAAGAGACCCCCTTCTACGAGCAGTACTTC CASSVEETPFYEQYF
TRBJ1-1 TRBD1 NA TRBV2 TGTGCCAGCAGTTTCCCACCCAGGGGGCAAAACACTGAAGCTTTCTTT CASSFPPRGQNTEAFF